This TCR beta chain was identified during a study of blood T cell repertoires in COVID-19 (dated by TCRdb to between 2020 and 2021). Broadly, across the study: The collaborator samples originated in the United States, Italy and Spain and spanned the acute and convalescent phases of COVID-19. Where HLA class I and class II types were available, the types were taken from metadata supplied by the sample provider, not from assay-based typing. The repertoires were made available in a free public database intended to serve as a resource for research on the immune response to SARS-CoV-2. Samples were obtained from the ongoing ImmuneRACE study (first 160 participants) and from over 1,000 subjects provided by 6 global collaborators. The dataset comprised deeply sampled blood TCRbeta repertoires from subjects exposed to, actively infected with, or recovered from COVID-19. Sample metadata almost always included a de-identified subject ID, COVID-19 status, age in years and sex. The prospective study material was composed of cDNA or gDNA derived from T cells, B-cell-depleted T cells, or PBMCs.

The CDR3 numbers 15 residues from cysteine through phenylalanine. Only CDR3 DNA is held: 45 bases, read in frame from base 1. Compared with germline, V lacks 4 bases and J lacks 2 bases; bases without a gene match: 5. CDR1 LGHDT and CDR2 YNNKEL are derived from the germline V gene (reference sequence). General conclusions and limits of the study: How much clinical and demographic metadata was included differed by source and by participant, and the metadata was provided uncurated.

TCRbeta CDR3 regions were amplified from genomic DNA using the immunoSEQ Assay, a bias-controlled multiplex PCR. The authors' pipeline ran thus. The number of nucleated cells in each sample was estimated from the amplification of reference gene primers within the assay. To quantify the absolute abundance of each unique TCRbeta CDR3 rearrangement, sequence reads were collapsed and filtered. For each sample, productive Simpson clonality was calculated as the square root of Simpson's diversity index over productive rearrangements. TCRdb carries this immuneACCESS record with in-frame sequences only. Its versions omit some clonotypes, under half of them owing to an unresolved V gene in the studies checked, with the rest unexplained. The DNA gave D and trimming, while V, J and clone size come from that table. Present in this sample are approximately 140,000 clones, almost 85% of which were seen just once. Together, the top ten hold nearly 15% of the sample.

Collaborating institutions collected whole blood in K2EDTA tubes following their own protocols. For TCRbeta analysis, collaborators shipped samples in one of three forms: frozen whole blood, isolated PBMCs, or DNA extracted from either of those sample types. Comment on this clone: Its target antigen remains unknown. One base away there is no much larger clone; base qualities are not given.

The sequence was collected from a human donor with acute or convalescent COVID-19. The donor label of this sample is uncertain. The chain couples TRBV3-1 (or the pseudogene TRBV3-2) to TRBJ2-5, and TRBD2 matches 9 of the central bases. Sequencing was done on a sample of peripheral blood. The CDR3 has the sequence CASSPAGGRQETQYF. In nucleotides, the sequence is TGTGCCAGCAGCCCGGCGGGGGGGAGACAAGAGACCCAGTACTTC.